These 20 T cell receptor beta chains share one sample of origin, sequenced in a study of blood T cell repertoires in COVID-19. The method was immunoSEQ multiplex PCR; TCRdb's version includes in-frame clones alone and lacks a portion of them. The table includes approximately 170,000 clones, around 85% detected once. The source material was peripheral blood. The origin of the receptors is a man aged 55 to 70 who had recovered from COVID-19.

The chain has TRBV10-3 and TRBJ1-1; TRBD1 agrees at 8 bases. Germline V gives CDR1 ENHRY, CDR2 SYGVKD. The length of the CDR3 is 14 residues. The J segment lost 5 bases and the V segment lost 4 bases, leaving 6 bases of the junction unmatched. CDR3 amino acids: CAISGAGGSTEAFF. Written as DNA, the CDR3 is TGTGCCATCAGTGGGGCAGGGGGCTCGACTGAAGCTTTCTTT.

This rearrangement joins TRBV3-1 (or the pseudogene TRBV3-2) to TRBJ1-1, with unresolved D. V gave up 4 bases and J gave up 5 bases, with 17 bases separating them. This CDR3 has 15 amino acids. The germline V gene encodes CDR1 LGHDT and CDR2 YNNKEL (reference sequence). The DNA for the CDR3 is TGTGCCAGCAGCCGAACGGACGGCGGGAGAACTGAAGCTTTCTTT. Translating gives CASSRTDGGRTEAFF.

The CDR3 region is CASSFLEAGTGGGETQYF. CDR3 bases: TGTGCCAGCAGCTTCCTCGAGGCGGGGACAGGGGGAGGAGAGACCCAGTACTTC. This chain links TRBV7-9 with TRBJ2-5; 11 bases align to TRBD1. The trim removed 3 bases at V and 4 bases at J, leaving 13 bases unmatched. This CDR3 has 18 amino acids. Germline CDR1 and CDR2: SEHNR and FQNEAQ (reference sequence).

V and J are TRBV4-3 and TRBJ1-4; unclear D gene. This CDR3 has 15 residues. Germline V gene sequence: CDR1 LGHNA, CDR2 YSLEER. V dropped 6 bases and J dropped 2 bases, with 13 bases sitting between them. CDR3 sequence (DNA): TGCGCCAGCAGTCGATCGGAGGTGACTAATGAAAAACTGTTTTTT. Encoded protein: CASSRSEVTNEKLFF.

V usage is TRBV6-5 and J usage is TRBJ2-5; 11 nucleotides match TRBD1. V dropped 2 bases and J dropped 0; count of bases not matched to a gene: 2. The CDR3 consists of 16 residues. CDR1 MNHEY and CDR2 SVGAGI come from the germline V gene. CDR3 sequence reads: CASSYLGQGDQETQYF. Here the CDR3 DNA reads TGTGCCAGCAGTTACCTGGGACAGGGGGACCAAGAGACCCAGTACTTC.

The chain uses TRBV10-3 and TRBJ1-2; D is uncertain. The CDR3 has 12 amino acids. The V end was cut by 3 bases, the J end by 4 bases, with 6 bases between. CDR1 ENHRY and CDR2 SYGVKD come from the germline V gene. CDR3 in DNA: TGTGCCATCAGTGATAGTTCCTATGGCTACACCTTC. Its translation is CAISDSSYGYTF.

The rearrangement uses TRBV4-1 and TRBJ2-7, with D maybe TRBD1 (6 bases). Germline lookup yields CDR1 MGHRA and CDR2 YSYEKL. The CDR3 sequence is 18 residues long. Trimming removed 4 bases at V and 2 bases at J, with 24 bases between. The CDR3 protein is CASSPATGQQRSPYEQYF. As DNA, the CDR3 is TGCGCCAGCAGCCCGGCGACCGGACAGCAAAGGTCCCCCTACGAGCAGTACTTC.

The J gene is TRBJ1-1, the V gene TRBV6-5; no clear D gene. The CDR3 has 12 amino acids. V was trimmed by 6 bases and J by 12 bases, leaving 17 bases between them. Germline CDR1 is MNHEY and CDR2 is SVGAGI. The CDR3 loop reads CASRDPGTTPFF. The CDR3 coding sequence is TGTGCCAGCAGGGACCCGGGAACCACCCCTTTCTTT.

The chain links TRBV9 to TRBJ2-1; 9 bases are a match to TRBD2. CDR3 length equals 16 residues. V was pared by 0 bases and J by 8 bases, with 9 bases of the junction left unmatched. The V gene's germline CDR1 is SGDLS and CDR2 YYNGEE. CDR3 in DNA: TGTGCCAGCAGCGTAGCTTCCCAGCGGGGGGTCCATGAGCAGTTCTTC. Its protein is CASSVASQRGVHEQFF.

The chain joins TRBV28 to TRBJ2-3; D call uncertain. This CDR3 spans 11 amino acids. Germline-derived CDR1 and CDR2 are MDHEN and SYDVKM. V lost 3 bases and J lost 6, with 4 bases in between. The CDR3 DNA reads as TGTGCCAGCAGTTTGAGGGATACGCAGTATTTT. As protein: CASSLRDTQYF.

CDR3 in DNA: TGTGCCAGCAGCTTAGGGGCCTCCGCCACAGATACGCAGTATTTT. Translated: CASSLGASATDTQYF. J is TRBJ2-3 and V is TRBV11-3, with D hard to call. CDR3 size: 15 residues. V gave up 1 base and J gave up 2 bases, with 10 bases separating them. In germline, CDR1 is SGHNT, CDR2 YENEEA.

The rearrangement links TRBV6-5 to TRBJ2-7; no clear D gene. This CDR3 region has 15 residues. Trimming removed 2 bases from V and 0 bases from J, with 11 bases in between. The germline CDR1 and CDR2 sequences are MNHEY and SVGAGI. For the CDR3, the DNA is TGTGCCAGCAGTTACGGGCCCAGAAGCTCCTACGAGCAGTACTTC. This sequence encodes CASSYGPRSSYEQYF.

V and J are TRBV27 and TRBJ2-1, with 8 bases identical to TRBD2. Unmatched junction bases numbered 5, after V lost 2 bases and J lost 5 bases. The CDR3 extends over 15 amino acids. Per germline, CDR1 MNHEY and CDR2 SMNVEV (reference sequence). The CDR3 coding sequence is TGTGCCAGCAGTTTACGGCCCGGGAGGGACAATGAGCAGTTCTTC. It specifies CASSLRPGRDNEQFF.

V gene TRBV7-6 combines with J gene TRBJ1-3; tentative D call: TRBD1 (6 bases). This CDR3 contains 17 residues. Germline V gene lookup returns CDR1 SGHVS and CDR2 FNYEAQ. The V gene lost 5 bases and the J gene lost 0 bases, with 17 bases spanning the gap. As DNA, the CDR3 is TGTGCCAGCAGCGTTCTGGGGGCCACCTCCTCTGGAAACACCATATATTTT. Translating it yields CASSVLGATSSGNTIYF. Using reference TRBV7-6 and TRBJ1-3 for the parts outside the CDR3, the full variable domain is GAGVSQSPRYKVTKRGQDVALRCDPISGHVSLYWYRQALGQGPEFLTYFNYEAQQDKSGLPNDRFSAERPEGSISTLTIQRTEQRDSAMYRCASSVLGATSSGNTIYFGEGSWLTVV.

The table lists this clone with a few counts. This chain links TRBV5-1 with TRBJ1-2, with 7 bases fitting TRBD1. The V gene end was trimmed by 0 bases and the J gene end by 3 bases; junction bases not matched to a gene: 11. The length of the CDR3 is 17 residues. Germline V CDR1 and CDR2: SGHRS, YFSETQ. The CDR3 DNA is TGCGCCAGCAGCTTGGGGGGACAGCGTGCCCCGGACTATGGCTACACCTTC. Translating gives CASSLGGQRAPDYGYTF.

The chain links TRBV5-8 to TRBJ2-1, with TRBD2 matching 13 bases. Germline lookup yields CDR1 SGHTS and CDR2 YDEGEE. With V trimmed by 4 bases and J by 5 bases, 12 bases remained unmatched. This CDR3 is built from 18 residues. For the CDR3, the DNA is TGTGCCAGCAGCGACACCTCCACTAGCGGGGGGGCCCACAATGAGCAGTTCTTC. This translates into CASSDTSTSGGAHNEQFF.

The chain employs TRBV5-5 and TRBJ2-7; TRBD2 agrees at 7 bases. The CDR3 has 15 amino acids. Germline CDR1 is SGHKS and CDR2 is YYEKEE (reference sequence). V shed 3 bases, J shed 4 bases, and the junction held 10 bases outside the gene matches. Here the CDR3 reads CASSYPGTGGYEQYF. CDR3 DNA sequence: TGTGCCAGCAGCTACCCCGGGACGGGGGGTTACGAGCAGTACTTC.

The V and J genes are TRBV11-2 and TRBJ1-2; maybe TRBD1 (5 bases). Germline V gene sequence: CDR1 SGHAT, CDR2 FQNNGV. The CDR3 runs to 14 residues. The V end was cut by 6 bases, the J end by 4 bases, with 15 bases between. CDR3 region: CASRRAGPPYGYTF. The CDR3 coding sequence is TGTGCCAGCAGACGGGCGGGACCCCCCTATGGCTACACCTTC.

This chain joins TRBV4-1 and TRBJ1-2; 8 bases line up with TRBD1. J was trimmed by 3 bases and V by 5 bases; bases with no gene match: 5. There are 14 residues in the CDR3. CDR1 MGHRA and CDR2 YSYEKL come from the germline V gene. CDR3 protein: CASSALQGDYGYTF. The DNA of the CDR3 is TGCGCCAGCAGCGCCTTACAGGGGGACTATGGCTACACCTTC.

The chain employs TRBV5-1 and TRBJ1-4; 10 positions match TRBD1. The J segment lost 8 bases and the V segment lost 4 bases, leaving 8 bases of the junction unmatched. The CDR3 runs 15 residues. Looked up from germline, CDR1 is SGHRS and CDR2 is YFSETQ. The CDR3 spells CASSPLGTGEEKLFF. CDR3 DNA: TGCGCCAGCAGCCCATTAGGGACAGGGGAGGAAAAACTGTTTTTT.